These 4 T cell receptor beta chains were sequenced from one sample in a study of blood T cell repertoires in COVID-19. Sequencing used immunoSEQ multiplex PCR; TCRdb keeps in-frame clones, though not all of them. The table shows under 85,000 clones, with about four fifths occurring only once. The sequenced sample was peripheral blood. The receptors stem from a woman of 80 years or more with active or convalescent COVID-19.

The chain joins TRBV30 to TRBJ2-7; TRBD2 aligns across 7 bases. The germline CDR1 and CDR2 sequences are GTSNPN and SVGIG (reference sequence). V trimming: 1 base; J trimming: 7 bases; junction bases outside the gene matches: 7. The CDR3 is made up of 13 amino acids. CDR3 coding DNA: TGTGCCTGGAGTGCGGGCCAGGGACTAGAGCAGTACTTC. Its protein product is CAWSAGQGLEQYF. Looking up the rest from reference TRBV30 and TRBJ2-7 gives the full variable domain: SQTIHQWPATLVQPVGSPLSLECTVEGTSNPNLYWYRQAAGRGLQLLFYSVGIGQISSEVPQNLSASRPQDRQFILSSKKLLLSDSGFYLCAWSAGQGLEQYFGPGTRLTVT.

The gene calls are TRBV7-8 and TRBJ1-2; D is unresolved. The germline CDR1 and CDR2 sequences are SGHVS and FQNEAQ. This CDR3 spans 14 amino acids. V lost 5 bases and J 8 bases, leaving 18 bases between the germline ends. CDR3 in amino acids: CASSASPWAAGYTF. CDR3 nucleotides: TGTGCCAGCAGCGCATCCCCATGGGCAGCCGGCTACACCTTC.

The rearrangement links TRBV6-2 or TRBV6-3 to TRBJ2-1; 10 nucleotides agree with TRBD1. The trim removed 5 bases at V and 8 bases at J, leaving 9 bases unmatched. From germline, CDR1 is MNHEY and CDR2 SVGEGT. This CDR3 has 15 amino acids. The CDR3 DNA is TGTGCCAGCAGTACTGGGACAGGGGTTACCGATGAGCAGTTCTTC. Residues: CASSTGTGVTDEQFF.

The chain uses TRBV3-1 (or the pseudogene TRBV3-2) and TRBJ1-2, with D perhaps matching TRBD1 (6 bases). Germline CDR1 is LGHDT and CDR2 is YNNKEL (reference sequence). CDR3 length equals 17 residues. V was clipped by 6 bases and J by 5 bases, with 25 bases between them. CDR3 loop: CASRPTFGSRGGYGYTF. In DNA, the CDR3 is TGTGCCAGCAGACCAACTTTTGGTTCGAGGGGGGGATATGGCTACACCTTC.